These 28 T cell receptor beta chains share one sample of origin, sequenced in a study of CDR3 diversity in severe acne. TCRdb reprocessed the PCR reads via MiXCR and lists one record per CDR3 protein. The profile shows about 76,000 distinct CDR3 sequences, about 54% of them singletons. The sequenced sample was blood. All receptors come from a male donor in good health, without acne.

CDR3 DNA: TGTGCCAGCAGTGCCCTGGGCACGGGGGAGACCCAGTACTTC. Its protein product is CASSALGTGETQYF. The chain joins TRBV25-1 to TRBJ2-5; D may be TRBD2 (5 bases). The CDR3 totals 14 residues. V was cut by 4 bases and J by 5 bases, with 14 bases left in between. Germline loops: CDR1 MGHDK, CDR2 SYGVNS.

This clonotype was picked up many times. The chain is built from TRBV5-1 and TRBJ2-1; tentatively, D is TRBD2 (5 bases). Germline V gives CDR1 SGHRS, CDR2 YFSETQ. The CDR3 loop spans 14 amino acids. Trimming pared 2 bases from V and 8 bases from J, leaving 14 bases between. Written as DNA, the CDR3 is TGCGCCAGCAGCTTTTTTGCGGGCGGTCATGAGCAGTTCTTC. Translation: CASSFFAGGHEQFF.

The V call is TRBV7-3, the J call TRBJ2-7; 9 bases map to TRBD1. V was pared by 5 bases and J by 3 bases, with 8 bases of the junction left unmatched. CDR3 size: 15 residues. In germline, CDR1 is SGHTA, CDR2 FQGTGA. In DNA, the CDR3 is TGTGCCAGCAGCCCAGGGACAGGGATCGGCTACGAGCAGTACTTC. Protein: CASSPGTGIGYEQYF.

This clonotype was counted at least ten times. The chain carries TRBV29-1 and TRBJ2-7; 8 bases are shared with TRBD2. Germline values: CDR1 SQVTM, CDR2 ANQGSEA. The CDR3 contains 14 residues. Germline trimming cut 4 bases from V and 0 bases from J; bases unmatched to any gene: 5. The DNA for the CDR3 is TGCAGCGTTGTAAGCGGGAGCGCCTCCTACGAGCAGTACTTC. It codes for CSVVSGSASYEQYF.

This rearrangement joins TRBV4-1 to TRBJ1-5; D is undetermined. Trimming removed 4 bases at V and 6 bases at J, with 10 bases between. The CDR3 has 13 amino acids. Germline CDR1 is MGHRA and CDR2 is YSYEKL. Written as DNA, the CDR3 is TGCGCCAGCAGCCCTTTAGCGGTTCAGCCCCAGCATTTT. Amino acids: CASSPLAVQPQHF.

The genes are TRBV20-1 and TRBJ2-5, with 14 bases identical to TRBD2. The CDR3 totals 15 residues. Germline V CDR1 and CDR2: DFQATT, SNEGSKA (reference sequence). The V and J ends lost 6 bases and 1 base, in that order; junction bases with no gene match: 4. The CDR3 sequence: CSAPTSGRAQETQYF. The CDR3 DNA sequence: TGCAGTGCGCCGACTAGCGGGAGGGCCCAAGAGACCCAGTACTTC.

The chain employs TRBV20-1 and TRBJ2-7, with TRBD1 identical over 7 bases. The CDR3 is made up of 14 amino acids. The junction had 7 bases not matched to a gene; V was cut back by 0 bases and J by 5 bases. The germline gives CDR1 DFQATT, CDR2 SNEGSKA (reference sequence). CDR3 in DNA: TGCAGTGCTAGAGATGTACAGGGGTCCCACGAGCAGTACTTC. Its protein product is CSARDVQGSHEQYF.

The chain employs TRBV11-2 and TRBJ2-5; TRBD2 matches at 10 bases. Germline lookup yields CDR1 SGHAT and CDR2 FQNNGV. The CDR3 length is 16 residues. The J segment lost 1 base and the V segment lost 6 bases, leaving 8 bases of the junction unmatched. In DNA form, the CDR3 reads TGTGCCAGCAGACCTCTAGCGGGAGTCATCCAAGAGACCCAGTACTTC. Its translation is CASRPLAGVIQETQYF.

The chain joins TRBV9 to TRBJ1-4; 11 bases are shared with TRBD1. With V trimmed by 6 bases and J by 12 bases, 7 bases remained unmatched. Germline V gene sequence: CDR1 SGDLS, CDR2 YYNGEE. The CDR3 sequence is 13 residues long. CDR3 in DNA: TGTGCCAGCACAGGACAGGGGGCAGAAGAACTGTTTTTT. Translation gives CASTGQGAEELFF.

This clonotype occurred a few times. The chain has TRBV6-6 and TRBJ2-7, with D perhaps TRBD1 (5 bases). The CDR3 contains 16 residues. The V and J ends lost 1 base and 2 bases respectively, with 15 bases between them. CDR1 MNHNY and CDR2 SVGAGI come from the germline V gene (reference sequence). The CDR3 DNA reads as TGTGCCAGCAGTTACTTATCGTGGCAGACAGCCTACGAGCAGTACTTC. Translated, it gives CASSYLSWQTAYEQYF.

This clonotype was observed many times. The rearrangement uses TRBV19 and TRBJ2-7; D is unclear. This CDR3 has 13 amino acids. V gave up 1 base and J gave up 2 bases, with 6 bases separating them. From germline, CDR1 is LNHDA and CDR2 SQIVND (reference sequence). The CDR3 here is CASSIGQAYEQYF. The CDR3 bases are TGTGCCAGTAGTATAGGTCAGGCCTACGAGCAGTACTTC.

This clonotype showed up just a few times. The V call is TRBV6-5, the J call TRBJ1-1, with D uncertain. The CDR3 has 14 amino acids. Germline CDR1 MNHEY, CDR2 SVGAGI. V lost 5 bases and J 7 bases, leaving 17 bases between the germline ends. CDR3 sequence: CASSLREERNEAFF. The CDR3 nucleotides read TGTGCCAGCAGTCTCCGGGAAGAAAGGAATGAAGCTTTCTTT.

This clonotype was counted only a few times. CDR3: CATRQVAEAFF. The CDR3 DNA is TGTGCCACCCGACAGGTAGCCGAAGCTTTCTTT. V is TRBV25-1 and J is TRBJ1-1, with a weak D call TRBD1 (6 bases). Trimming shortened V by 10 bases and J by 8 bases, and 14 bases separated the two germline ends. The length of the CDR3 is 11 residues. Germline V gene lookup returns CDR1 MGHDK and CDR2 SYGVNS.

The CDR3 protein is CSVIPRGQAYGYTF. The CDR3 DNA reads as TGCAGCGTGATCCCCCGGGGACAGGCCTATGGCTACACCTTC. The chain employs TRBV29-1 and TRBJ1-2; TRBD1 matches 8 bases. J lost 4 bases, V lost 6 bases, and 10 bases had no gene match. Germline V gene sequence: CDR1 SQVTM, CDR2 ANQGSEA. The CDR3 covers 14 residues.

For this clonotype: A much larger clone lies a single base off, so this may be a read error. The CDR3 nucleotides read TGTGCCAGCAGTCTCGACAGGGCGCACGGAAACACCATATATTTT. This sequence encodes CASSLDRAHGNTIYF. This rearrangement joins TRBV5-8 to TRBJ1-3; 7 nucleotides line up with TRBD1. The V segment lost 5 bases and the J segment 4 bases; nucleotides outside the gene matches: 9. CDR3 length: 15 residues. The germline gives CDR1 SGHTS, CDR2 YDEGEE.

The rearrangement links TRBV3-1 to TRBJ1-5, with D possibly TRBD1 on 5 matching bases. This CDR3 comprises 16 residues. V lost 1 base to trimming and J lost 11 bases, with 21 bases between them. From germline, CDR1 is LGHDT and CDR2 YNNKEL (reference sequence). This CDR3 is CASSQGTSGGSETQHF. In nucleotides, the CDR3 is TGTGCCAGCAGCCAAGGGACTAGCGGGGGTTCGGAGACCCAGCATTTT.

V usage is TRBV6-1 and J usage is TRBJ1-2; D might be TRBD1 (6 bases). The germline V gene encodes CDR1 MNHNS and CDR2 SASEGT. The CDR3 is made up of 16 amino acids. Trimming removed 0 bases from V and 0 bases from J, with 11 bases in between. CDR3 region: CASSEAGQTPNYGYTF. The CDR3 DNA sequence: TGTGCCAGCAGTGAAGCAGGACAGACTCCTAACTATGGCTACACCTTC.

Of note for this clonotype: The DNA is left out, because the CDR3 cannot be placed on it with certainty; the CDR3 is given as TCRdb lists it. The V call is TRBV6-6, the J call TRBJ2-5; TRBD1 is the table's D call and was not checked against the DNA. Germline V lookup: CDR1 MNHNY, CDR2 SVGAGI (reference sequence). The CDR3 is 20 residues long, ends included. The CDR3 here is CASSYSQREKLFFGSGTQYF.

Points on this clonotype: A much larger clone lies one base from this, so it may be a read error. The CDR3 DNA reads as TGCAGTGCTAGAGGGGGCGATGCAGCTTTCTTT. Amino acid sequence: CSARGGDAAFF. This rearrangement joins TRBV20-1 to TRBJ1-1; D is perhaps TRBD1 (5 bases). This CDR3 has 11 residues. CDR1 and CDR2 (germline): DFQATT, SNEGSKA (reference sequence). V was clipped by 1 base and J by 10 bases, with 10 bases between them.

This chain links TRBV2 with TRBJ2-3; 12 positions match TRBD2. CDR1 and CDR2 (germline): SNHLY, FYNNEI. The V segment lost 10 bases and the J segment 2 bases; nucleotides outside the gene matches: 10. The CDR3 contains 16 residues. CDR3: CATAGTSGFYTDTQYF. DNA of the CDR3: TGTGCCACCGCCGGGACTAGCGGGTTTTACACAGATACGCAGTATTTT.

Sample share makes this clonotype medium-sized. The chain uses TRBV10-3 and TRBJ2-2, with TRBD2 matching 7 bases. V lost 6 bases to trimming and J lost 1 base; unmatched junction nucleotides: 8. Germline loops: CDR1 ENHRY, CDR2 SYGVKD. This CDR3 comprises 16 residues. CDR3 in amino acids: CAISGPGLLNTGELFF. The CDR3, as DNA: TGTGCCATCAGCGGACCGGGACTATTGAACACCGGGGAGCTGTTTTTT.

Regarding this clonotype: The junction shows a germline mismatch at one end, possibly a read error. The V and J genes are TRBV29-1 and TRBJ1-1, with 7 bases lining up with TRBD1. The CDR3 runs to 14 residues. Per germline, CDR1 SQVTM and CDR2 ANQGSEA. This CDR3 is CNVDLGQMNTEAFF. CDR3 DNA: TGCAACGTTGACCTGGGACAGATGAACACTGAAGCTTTCTTT.

The chain carries TRBV20-1 and TRBJ2-7; D may be TRBD1 (6 bases). This CDR3 region has 12 residues. In germline, CDR1 is DFQATT, CDR2 SNEGSKA (reference sequence). Trimming removed 5 bases from V and 2 bases from J, with 10 bases in between. The CDR3, as DNA: TGCAGTGCTGAGGACAGTACCTACGAGCAGTACTTC. It encodes CSAEDSTYEQYF.

The chain couples TRBV6-2 or TRBV6-3 to TRBJ1-1; TRBD1 might be the D (5 bases). Germline lookup yields CDR1 MNHEY and CDR2 SVGEGT. Trimming left V 4 bases short and J 7 bases short, with 13 bases between. The CDR3 consists of 13 residues. CDR3 coding DNA: TGTGCCAGCAGTTCCAAGGGGAAGGATGAAGCTTTCTTT. Amino acid sequence: CASSSKGKDEAFF.

The genes are TRBV5-1 and TRBJ2-7; 8 bases match TRBD1. CDR3 length: 14 residues. Germline lookup yields CDR1 SGHRS and CDR2 YFSETQ. V shed 4 bases, J shed 0 bases, and the junction held 3 bases outside the gene matches. For the CDR3, the DNA is TGCGCCAGCAGCCGACAGGGGAGCTCCTACGAGCAGTACTTC. Amino acid sequence: CASSRQGSSYEQYF.

By frequency in the sample, this clonotype is medium-sized. The J gene is TRBJ2-7, the V gene TRBV2; 8 nucleotides match TRBD2. The germline V gene has CDR1 SNHLY and CDR2 FYNNEI. The CDR3 length is 15 residues. J gave up 4 bases and V 1 base, and 6 bases lay outside the gene matches. The CDR3 region has the DNA TGTGCCAGCAGTGAAGGGCCTAGCGGGTTATACGAGCAGTACTTC. Residues: CASSEGPSGLYEQYF.

The chain uses TRBV7-9 and TRBJ2-7; 13 nucleotides agree with TRBD2. Germline loops: CDR1 SEHNR, CDR2 FQNEAQ (reference sequence). V trimming: 6 bases; J trimming: 5 bases; junction bases outside the gene matches: 7. The CDR3 runs to 15 residues. Here the CDR3 reads CASSQGLAGVDEQYF. For the CDR3, the DNA is TGTGCCAGCAGTCAAGGACTAGCGGGGGTGGACGAGCAGTACTTC.

This clonotype has a count of ten or more. The genes are TRBV29-1 and TRBJ1-2; D gene uncertain. Germline lookup yields CDR1 SQVTM and CDR2 ANQGSEA. V was cut by 4 bases and J by 0 bases, with 12 bases left in between. CDR3 length: 14 residues. CDR3: CSVGAALPNYGYTF. The CDR3 DNA is TGCAGCGTTGGGGCAGCCTTACCTAACTATGGCTACACCTTC.